The clone carrying this T cell receptor (beta chain) was seen only a few times. Germline values: CDR1 SNHLY, CDR2 FYNNEI. V lost 6 bases, J lost 0 bases, and 12 bases lay in between. CDR3 size: 14 residues. Amplification of TCR beta CDR3 regions used RNA as the template. Researchers ran a first-round RT-PCR on the TCR CDR3 using the HTBI primer set. In TCRdb, the multiplex PCR reads were re-called with MiXCR into one record per CDR3 protein. The sample has hundreds of thousands of distinct CDR3 sequences, roughly 37% seen once; the top ten hold 8.9%. The data derive from a study of T cells in Graves' hyperthyroidism and ophthalmopathy.

The sequence was collected from a man aged 18 to 35 with Graves' hyperthyroidism. Sample: blood. The rearrangement links TRBV2 to TRBJ2-7; weak D call: TRBD1 (6 bases). CDR3 region: CASSQGSLSYEQYF. In nucleotides, the CDR3 is TGTGCCAGCAGCCAGGGGTCCCTCTCCTACGAGCAGTACTTC.